This T cell receptor beta chain originates from a study of cytomegalovirus exposure and HLA in healthy donors. Study-level results: Among the CMV-associated chains, three were confirmed in vitro as specific for CMV antigens. According to the study, roughly 160 TCR beta chains were cytomegalovirus-associated.

The method was immunoSEQ multiplex PCR; TCRdb's version includes in-frame clones alone and lacks a portion of them. The sample has 150,000 to 200,000 clones, around 87% seen once. The donors were members of the validation cohort comprising approximately 110 subjects, separate from the roughly 700-subject first cohort. This clone was counted once. The antigen remains undetermined. Germline V gene sequence: CDR1 MNHEY, CDR2 SVGAGI. Trimming pared 6 bases from V and 2 bases from J, leaving 10 bases between. The CDR3 covers 13 residues. This clonotype was obtained from a woman aged 25 to 45 in good health and CMV-seronegative. The chain combines TRBV6-5 with TRBJ1-2; the D gene is possibly TRBD1 (5 bases). What was sequenced was PBMCs. In DNA, the CDR3 is TGTGCCAGCAGACAGGAGCCCAACTATGGCTACACCTTC. The encoded protein is CASRQEPNYGYTF.